These 16 T cell receptor beta chains were sequenced from one sample in a study of identical twins. TCRdb fed the 5' RACE reads into MiXCR, producing one record per CDR3 protein. The data contain some 690,000 distinct CDR3 sequences, 21% of them seen just once; the ten biggest clones take up more than 4%. This sample also appeared in a second study, on T cells expressing NK-cell markers.

Material for sequencing was PBMCs. Every receptor here comes from a woman aged 18-29 years in good health.

This clonotype was counted a few times. The chain carries TRBV20-1 and TRBJ2-7; D gene unclear. The CDR3 has 13 residues. V was clipped by 2 bases and J by 6 bases, with 14 bases between them. The germline V gene has CDR1 DFQATT and CDR2 SNEGSKA (reference sequence). CDR3 amino acids: CSARNPSYLEQYF. The CDR3 DNA follows: TGCAGTGCTAGAAACCCATCCTACCTCGAGCAGTACTTC.

V gene TRBV20-1 combines with J gene TRBJ2-7, with D possibly being TRBD2 (6 bases). V lost 6 bases and J 7 bases, leaving 22 bases between the germline ends. This CDR3 region has 14 residues. Germline CDR1 and CDR2: DFQATT and SNEGSKA (reference sequence). CDR3 protein: CSAPRDSPAGEQYF. The CDR3 DNA sequence: TGCAGTGCCCCCCGCGATAGTCCGGCGGGAGAGCAGTACTTC.

This clonotype has only a few counts. The CDR3 loop is CSARDPGTGVGDTQYF. In nucleotides, the CDR3 is TGCAGTGCTAGAGACCCCGGGACAGGGGTTGGAGATACGCAGTATTTT. The V call is TRBV20-1, the J call TRBJ2-3; 10 bases are a match to TRBD1. After removal of 0 bases from V and 5 bases from J, the junction contained 8 bases not matched to a gene. The CDR3 is made up of 16 amino acids. Germline V lookup: CDR1 DFQATT, CDR2 SNEGSKA (reference sequence).

This clonotype appeared a few times. The CDR3 nucleotides read TGTGCCAGCAGTTACTCGACTCAGGGGGCGAGTGGCTACACCTTC. Translation: CASSYSTQGASGYTF. The V and J genes are TRBV6-5 and TRBJ1-2; 8 positions agree with TRBD1. The J segment lost 7 bases and the V segment lost 0 bases, leaving 7 bases of the junction unmatched. From germline, CDR1 is MNHEY and CDR2 SVGAGI. This CDR3 is 15 amino acids long.

The chain combines TRBV12-3 or TRBV12-4 with TRBJ1-5, with D hard to call. This CDR3 has 15 residues. Trimming took 6 bases from V and 1 from J, leaving 13 bases between them. The CDR3 loop reads CASRGRLESNQPQHF. DNA of the CDR3: TGTGCCAGCAGAGGAAGGTTAGAAAGCAATCAGCCCCAGCATTTT.

The V and J genes are TRBV2 and TRBJ1-5, with D maybe TRBD1 (5 bases). The V and J ends lost 8 bases and 4 bases respectively, with 15 bases between them. Germline V lookup: CDR1 SNHLY, CDR2 FYNNEI. The CDR3 has 14 residues. Here the CDR3 reads CASHSGKGNQPQHF. CDR3 in DNA: TGTGCCAGCCATTCAGGGAAGGGGAATCAGCCCCAGCATTTT.

This clonotype was counted between two and nine times. This chain joins TRBV4-3 and TRBJ2-7; tentatively, D is TRBD1 (6 bases). CDR3 size: 15 residues. The germline V gene has CDR1 LGHNA and CDR2 YSLEER. The ends were cut back, 0 bases at V and 3 bases at J, with 12 bases in the middle. In DNA form, the CDR3 reads TGCGCCAGCAGCCAAGAAGCTAGCAGGGGCTACGAGCAGTACTTC. Protein: CASSQEASRGYEQYF.

This sequence joins TRBV5-1 and TRBJ1-1; D gene unclear. Looked up from germline, CDR1 is SGHRS and CDR2 is YFSETQ. This CDR3 has 14 residues. The V and J ends lost 0 bases and 1 base respectively, with 7 bases between them. In nucleotides, the CDR3 is TGCGCCAGCAGCTTGGCCATGGGGAACACTGAAGCTTTCTTT. It specifies CASSLAMGNTEAFF.

In this sample, this clonotype turned up a few times. The gene calls are TRBV10-3 and TRBJ2-6; TRBD1 aligns across 7 bases. Germline V gene sequence: CDR1 ENHRY, CDR2 SYGVKD. The CDR3 is 15 residues long. With 4 bases clipped from V and 2 bases from J, the junction kept 2 bases outside the gene matches. The CDR3 loop reads CAISVDRAGANVLTF. CDR3 nucleotides: TGTGCCATCAGTGTTGACAGGGCTGGGGCCAACGTCCTGACTTTC.

The rearrangement joins TRBV20-1 to TRBJ2-1, with TRBD1 as a possible D gene (5 bases). This CDR3 spans 11 amino acids. V lost 6 bases and J lost 7, with 10 bases in between. The germline V gene has CDR1 DFQATT and CDR2 SNEGSKA (reference sequence). Here the CDR3 reads CSATKGNEQFF. Here the CDR3 DNA reads TGCAGTGCAACGAAGGGGAATGAGCAGTTCTTC.

The chain recombines TRBV3-1 with TRBJ2-7, with D tentatively TRBD2 (5 bases). Germline CDR1 and CDR2: LGHDT and YNNKEL (reference sequence). V lost 4 bases, J lost 3 bases, and 10 bases lay in between. This CDR3 comprises 13 residues. The CDR3 loop reads CASSPLADYEQYF. As DNA, the CDR3 is TGTGCCAGCAGCCCCCTAGCAGACTACGAGCAGTACTTC.

This clonotype was picked up a small number of times. The gene calls are TRBV20-1 and TRBJ1-6; D may be TRBD1 (5 bases). The CDR3 is 13 amino acids. Germline assignment: CDR1 DFQATT and CDR2 SNEGSKA (reference sequence). The germline V and J ends were trimmed by 6 bases and 9 bases, with 15 bases remaining between them. The CDR3, as DNA: TGCAGTGCGAGCAGGGTAGGGATTTCACCCCTCCACTTT. Protein: CSASRVGISPLHF.

This clonotype was counted a few times. The chain combines TRBV7-2 with TRBJ2-1; TRBD2 matches at 7 bases. V was pared by 5 bases and J by 4 bases, with 8 bases of the junction left unmatched. The CDR3 loop spans 15 amino acids. Germline V gene sequence: CDR1 SGHTA, CDR2 FQGNSA. The CDR3 region is CASSLSLALYNEQFF. For the CDR3, the DNA is TGTGCCAGCAGCCTATCACTAGCGTTGTACAATGAGCAGTTCTTC.

This clonotype was observed a few times. The chain recombines TRBV6-1 with TRBJ1-1; D not certain. This CDR3 has 13 residues. Between the trimmed V and J ends, which lost 5 bases and 5 bases, there was a span of 12 bases. Germline V gene lookup returns CDR1 MNHNS and CDR2 SASEGT. The CDR3 nucleotides are TGTGCCAGCAGTCGGGTGGGGAAGACTGAAGCTTTCTTT. Protein: CASSRVGKTEAFF.

This chain links TRBV4-3 with TRBJ2-2; D is possibly TRBD2 (6 bases). The CDR3 is 16 residues long. The V gene lost 3 bases and the J gene lost 0 bases, with 11 bases spanning the gap. Per the germline V gene, CDR1 is LGHNA and CDR2 is YSLEER. The CDR3 is CASSHRAGPNTGELFF. CDR3 nucleotides: TGCGCCAGCAGCCATAGGGCGGGACCGAACACCGGGGAGCTGTTTTTT.

This sequence joins TRBV10-3 and TRBJ1-1, with D maybe TRBD1 (5 bases). The CDR3 is made up of 12 amino acids. Trimming removed 0 bases at V and 8 bases at J, with 7 bases between. Germline assignment: CDR1 ENHRY and CDR2 SYGVKD. The CDR3 DNA sequence: TGTGCCATCAGTGAGTCATCAGGGGAAGCTTTCTTT. Translating it yields CAISESSGEAFF.